This T cell receptor (beta chain) was identified in a study of T cell repertoires and HLA-DP antigens. About the study: One alloantigen had ten groove amino acid differences from self, the other one. Sorted CD137+CD4+ samples averaged about 220 ng DNA; pre-culture CD4+ samples, about 1,200 ng. Study results and caveats: Total CD4+ responders were stimulated by HeLa antigen-presenting cells.

The repertoire was sequenced with immunoSEQ multiplex PCR; TCRdb's copy has only in-frame clones and lacks some. The repertoire holds 90,000 to 130,000 clones, 90% to 95% seen once, with 0.25% to 0.3% in the top ten. Concerning this clone itself: Its antigen is unknown.

CDR3 length: 17 amino acids. With V trimmed by 4 bases and J by 3 bases, 14 bases remained unmatched. CDR1 is ENHRY, CDR2 SYGVKD, per germline. The origin of this receptor is a woman under 30 in good health and CMV-seronegative. The sequencing input was CD4+ T cells from PBMCs. The V call is TRBV10-3, the J call TRBJ2-7; the match to TRBD2 covers 8 bases. CDR3 nucleotides: TGTGCCATCAGTGTGGGAGGAAGCGGGAGTGGGCTCTACGAGCAGTACTTC. It yields the protein CAISVGGSGSGLYEQYF.